This TCR beta chain is drawn from a study of neurological immune-mediated disorders. The study, taken as a whole, reports: In HTLV-1-associated myelopathy, TCR clonal expansion was greatest, and in multiple sclerosis it was least, below healthy controls. Private repertoires in all groups were suggested by the finding that expanded clones across subjects shared no CDR3 amino acid sequences.

There are many counts of this clonotype. Its antigen is undetermined. The cDNA was produced through 5'RACE with 10-nucleotide random UMIs. TCRdb reprocessed the 5' RACE reads with MiXCR, giving one entry per CDR3 protein. The sample shows under 80,000 distinct CDR3 sequences, more than 4% of them seen only once. The V and J ends lost 2 bases and 1 base respectively, with 9 bases between them. Germline values: CDR1 SGHTA, CDR2 FQGNSA. The CDR3 is made up of 15 amino acids. The sample consisted of PBMCs. The chain carries TRBV7-2 and TRBJ1-5; maybe TRBD1 (6 bases). The receptor was derived from a woman in her 50s with multiple sclerosis. The CDR3 bases are TGTGCCAGCAGCTTAAAGGGGGGGAGCAATCAGCCCCAGCATTTT. Its protein product is CASSLKGGSNQPQHF.